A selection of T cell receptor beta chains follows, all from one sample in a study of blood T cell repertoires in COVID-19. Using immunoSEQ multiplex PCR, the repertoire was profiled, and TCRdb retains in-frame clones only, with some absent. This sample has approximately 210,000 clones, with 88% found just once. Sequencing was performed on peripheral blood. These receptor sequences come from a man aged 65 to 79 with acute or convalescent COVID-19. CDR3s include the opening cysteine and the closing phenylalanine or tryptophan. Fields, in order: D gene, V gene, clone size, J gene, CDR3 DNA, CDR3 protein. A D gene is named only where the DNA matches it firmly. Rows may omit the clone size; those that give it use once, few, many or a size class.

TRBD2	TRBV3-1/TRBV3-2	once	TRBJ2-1	TGTGCCAGCAGCCAAGAGGGACTAGCGGGAGGGCCAAGGACCTACAATGAGCAGTTCTTC	CASSQEGLAGGPRTYNEQFF
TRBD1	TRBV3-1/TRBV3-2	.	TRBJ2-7	TGTGCCAGCAGCCATACGGACAGGGGCGGAGAGCAGTACTTC	CASSHTDRGGEQYF
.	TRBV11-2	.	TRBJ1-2	TGTGCCAGCAGCTTATCTACAGGGTTGGTTGTTGGCTACACCTTC	CASSLSTGLVVGYTF
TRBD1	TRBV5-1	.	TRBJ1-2	TGCGCCAGCACTCAGGGGGCTAACTATGGCTACACCTTC	CASTQGANYGYTF
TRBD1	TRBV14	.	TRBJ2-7	TGTGCCAGCAGCCAAGGACAGGGTGGTTACGAGCAGTACTTC	CASSQGQGGYEQYF
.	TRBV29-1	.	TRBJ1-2	TGCAGCGTTGCGGGGATCCGGGGCTACACCTTC	CSVAGIRGYTF
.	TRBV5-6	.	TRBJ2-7	TGTGCCAGCAGCTTGGCAGAAGGGGCTGGCTACGAGCAGTACTTC	CASSLAEGAGYEQYF
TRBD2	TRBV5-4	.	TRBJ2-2	TGTGCCAGCAGCTTGACGGGGCGCGGGAGGGCCGGCACCGGGGAGCTGTTTTTT	CASSLTGRGRAGTGELFF
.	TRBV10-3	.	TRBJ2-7	TGTGCCATCGGTGGGGGACACTACGAGCAGTACTTC	CAIGGGHYEQYF
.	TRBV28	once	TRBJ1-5	TGTGCCAGCAGAACATCCACAAGTCCCCAGCATTTT	CASRTSTSPQHF
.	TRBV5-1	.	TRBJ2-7	TGCGCCAGCAGCTTGGTACCCAGCTCCTACGAGCAGTACTTC	CASSLVPSSYEQYF
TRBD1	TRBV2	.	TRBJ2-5	TGTGCCAGCAGTGAATCGGGACAGCAAGAGACCCAGTACTTC	CASSESGQQETQYF
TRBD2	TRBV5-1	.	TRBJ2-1	TGCGCCAGCAGCTTGGCTAGCGGGAGCTACAATGAGCAGTTCTTC	CASSLASGSYNEQFF
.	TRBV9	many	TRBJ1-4	TGTGCCAGCAGCTCCGGGATGTTGACTGAAAAACTGTTTTTT	CASSSGMLTEKLFF
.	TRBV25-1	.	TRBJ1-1	TGTGCCAGCAGTGACGAGGAGAAGAAAACTGAAGCTTTCTTT	CASSDEEKKTEAFF
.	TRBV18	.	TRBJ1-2	TGTGCCAGCTCACCCTACGGGGTCTATGGCTACACCTTC	CASSPYGVYGYTF
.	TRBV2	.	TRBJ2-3	TGTGCCAGCGGACAGACATCTAGCACAGATACGCAGTATTTT	CASGQTSSTDTQYF
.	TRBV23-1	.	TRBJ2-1	TGCGCCAGCAGTCAATCGAGCCCCTCGGCCAGGTCCTACAATGAGCAGTTCTTC	CASSQSSPSARSYNEQFF
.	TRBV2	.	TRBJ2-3	TGTGCCAGCATAAGCGGCAACACAGATACGCAGTATTTT	CASISGNTDTQYF
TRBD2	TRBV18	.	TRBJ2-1	TGTGCCAGCTCACCAAGGACTAGCTATGTCAATGAGCAGTTCTTC	CASSPRTSYVNEQFF
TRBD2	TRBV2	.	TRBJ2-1	TGTGCCAGCAGTGTACTAGCGTACAATGAGCAGTTCTTC	CASSVLAYNEQFF
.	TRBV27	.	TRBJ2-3	TGTGCCAGCAGTGCGAAGCCCACAGATACGCAGTATTTT	CASSAKPTDTQYF
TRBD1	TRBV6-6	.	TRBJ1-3	TGTGCCAGCAGTCCACCCCCGGACAGGTCTTCTGGAAACACCATATATTTT	CASSPPPDRSSGNTIYF
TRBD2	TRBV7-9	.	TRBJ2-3	TGTGCCAGCAGCATTGGGGCTAGCGGGAGTGTCACAGATACGCAGTATTTT	CASSIGASGSVTDTQYF
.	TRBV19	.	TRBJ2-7	TGTGCCAGTAGCCAGGGACTTCTTCGCTCCTACGAGCAGTACTTC	CASSQGLLRSYEQYF
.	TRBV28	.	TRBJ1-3	TGTGCCAGCGCCCAGTATGGAAACACCATATATTTT	CASAQYGNTIYF
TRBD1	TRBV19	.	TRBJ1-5	TGTGCCAGTAGTAGACAGGGGGTTGGCAATCAGCCCCAGCATTTT	CASSRQGVGNQPQHF
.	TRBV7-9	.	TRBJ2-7	TGTGCCAGCAGCTTTACGGGAGTAAGCGAGCAGTACTTC	CASSFTGVSEQYF
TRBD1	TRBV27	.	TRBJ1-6	TGTGCCAGCAGGAATAATCAGGGGGCAGTTAATTCACCCCTCCACTTT	CASRNNQGAVNSPLHF
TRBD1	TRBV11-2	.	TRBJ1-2	TGTGCCAGCAGCCCCGGACAGGCCCGGTATGGCTACACCTTC	CASSPGQARYGYTF
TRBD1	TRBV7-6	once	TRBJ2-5	TGTGCCAGCAGCCGACAGGGTCTGGAGACCCAGTACTTC	CASSRQGLETQYF
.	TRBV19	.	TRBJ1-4	TGTGCCTCGACCAAAACGGGGTTTGCAACTAATGAAAAACTGTTTTTT	CASTKTGFATNEKLFF
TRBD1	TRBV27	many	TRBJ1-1	TGTGCCAGCAGCCAGTGGGACAGGGTTAACACTGAAGCTTTCTTT	CASSQWDRVNTEAFF
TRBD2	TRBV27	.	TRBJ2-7	TGTGCCAGCAGTTTATATGAGAAGGGACGCGGGAGAAGAGGAGAATCCTACGAGCAGTACTTC	CASSLYEKGRGRRGESYEQYF
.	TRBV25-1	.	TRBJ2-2	TGTGCCAGCAGTGAATGGAGGGACACCGGGGAGCTGTTTTTT	CASSEWRDTGELFF
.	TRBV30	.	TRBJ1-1	TGTGCCTGGACGAAAACACCAGGGGCGAGGGCTTTCTTT	CAWTKTPGARAFF
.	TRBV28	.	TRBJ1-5	TGTGCCAGCAGTACACCGAATCAGCCCCAGCATTTT	CASSTPNQPQHF
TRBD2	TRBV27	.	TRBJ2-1	TGTGCCAGCAGTTCCATCGTGGGACTAGCGGGGTACAATGAGCAGTTCTTC	CASSSIVGLAGYNEQFF
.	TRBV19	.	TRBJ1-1	TGTGCCAGTAGTATGGCGGGTTTCACTGAAGCTTTCTTT	CASSMAGFTEAFF
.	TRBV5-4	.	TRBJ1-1	TGTGCCAGCAGCCCGGGAGGTTGGGGAATGAACACTGAAGCTTTCTTT	CASSPGGWGMNTEAFF
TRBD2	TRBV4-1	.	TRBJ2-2	TGCGCCAGCAGCCAAGAGAGGAGCGGGAGACGATCCGGGGAGCTGTTTTTT	CASSQERSGRRSGELFF
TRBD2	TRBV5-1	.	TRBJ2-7	TGCGCCAGCAGCTTTCTAGCGGGTGGCTCGACGGAGCAGTACTTC	CASSFLAGGSTEQYF
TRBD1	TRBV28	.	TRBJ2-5	TGTGCCAGCAGCTCACCCGGGACAGTCCAAGAGACCCAGTACTTC	CASSSPGTVQETQYF
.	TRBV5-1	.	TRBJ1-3	TGCGCCAGCAGCCCTGGAGGGGCCTCCTCTGGAAACACCATATATTTT	CASSPGGASSGNTIYF
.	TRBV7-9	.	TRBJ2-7	TGTGCCAGCAGCTTTGAGGTAGCCCGGGAGCAGTACTTC	CASSFEVAREQYF
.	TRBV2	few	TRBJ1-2	TGTGCCAGCAGTGAAGCCGGATGGACAGCTGCTTCTGGCTACACCTTC	CASSEAGWTAASGYTF
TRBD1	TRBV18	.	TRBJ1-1	TGTGCCAGCTCACCGGGACAGGGGATCGGGAACACTGAAGCTTTCTTT	CASSPGQGIGNTEAFF
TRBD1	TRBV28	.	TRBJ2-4	TGTGCCAGCAGTATAACCGGGACAGGGGTGAACATTCAGTACTTC	CASSITGTGVNIQYF
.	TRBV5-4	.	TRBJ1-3	TGTGCCACAGGCAGGGTTTCTGGAAACACCATATATTTT	CATGRVSGNTIYF
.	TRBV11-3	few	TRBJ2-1	TGTGCCAGCAGCCTGACTTCGAGCTCCTACAATGAGCAGTTCTTC	CASSLTSSSYNEQFF
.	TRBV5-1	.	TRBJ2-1	TGCGCCAGCAGCTTGAACAGATACAATGAGCAGTTCTTC	CASSLNRYNEQFF